This paragraph reports one T cell receptor (beta chain). What it recognizes is unknown. An end of the junction differs from the germline gene, which may be a read error. Primers for the PCR totalled 60 Vbeta and 13 Jbeta. The table came from immunoSEQ multiplex PCR; TCRdb's copy has only in-frame clones and leaves some out. The repertoire has approximately 180,000 clones, 75% of them found once; the top ten carry around 3%. The entry originates in a study of cytomegalovirus exposure and HLA in healthy donors. Study observations and caveats: Most subjects' HLA-A and HLA-B alleles were reportedly predicted from TCR beta sequences. CMV antigen specificity was confirmed in vitro for a few CMV-associated chains. The classifier, whose performance was assessed in both the original and validation cohorts, reportedly diagnosed cytomegalovirus status with high specificity and sensitivity.

The germline V gene has CDR1 SGDLS and CDR2 YYNGEE. The CDR3 sequence is 16 residues long. The genes are TRBV9 and TRBJ1-2, with D hard to call. Input material: PBMCs. The sequence came from a male donor in good health and CMV-seronegative. The DNA for the CDR3 is TGTACCAGCAGCCTCCGCCCGGGAGCAGGTACCTATGGCTACACCTTC. This gives the protein CTSSLRPGAGTYGYTF.